These 12 T cell receptor beta chains share one sample of origin, sequenced in a study of human T cells and chemical hapten exposure. TCRdb re-derived calls from the 5' RACE reads in MiXCR, one entry per CDR3 protein. The sample records more than 140,000 distinct CDR3 sequences, 3.5% to 5% being singletons. Total RNA was isolated from unfractionated whole blood. The source is a female donor in good health.

The chain couples TRBV20-1 to TRBJ2-4; 7 positions match TRBD2. This CDR3 is built from 15 residues. Germline V lookup: CDR1 DFQATT, CDR2 SNEGSKA (reference sequence). With V trimmed by 6 bases and J by 0 bases, 8 bases remained unmatched. CDR3 coding DNA: TGCAGTGCAAGGACTAGTTCCCTAGCCAAAAACATTCAGTACTTC. Encoded protein: CSARTSSLAKNIQYF.

The V gene is TRBV12-3 or TRBV12-4, the J gene TRBJ1-1; a possible D gene is TRBD1 (6 bases). The V end was cut by 4 bases, the J end by 6 bases, with 15 bases between. The CDR3 length is 14 residues. CDR3 sequence: CASSSLGTFSEAFF. The CDR3 DNA sequence: TGTGCCAGCAGTTCCCTAGGGACATTCTCTGAAGCTTTCTTT.

Ten or more counts support this clonotype. The chain uses TRBV6-5 and TRBJ2-3; possible D gene TRBD2, 6 bases. Germline values: CDR1 MNHEY, CDR2 SVGAGI. The CDR3 is made up of 16 amino acids. Trimming took 2 bases from V and 1 from J, leaving 13 bases between them. This chain's CDR3 is CASSYLSSARTDTQYF. Here the CDR3 DNA reads TGTGCCAGCAGTTACCTCTCTAGCGCCCGCACAGATACGCAGTATTTT.

Details on this clonotype: This may be a read error: a much more frequent sequence differs by one nucleotide. The chain couples TRBV5-1 to TRBJ1-2; D is possibly TRBD1 (6 bases). The CDR3 covers 14 residues. The germline V gene has CDR1 SGHRS and CDR2 YFSETQ. The CDR3 protein is CASTPTAGAPGYNF. CDR3 bases: TGCGCCAGCACCCCAACGGCGGGGGCCCCCGGCTACAACTTC.

This chain joins TRBV5-4 and TRBJ1-1; D is possibly TRBD1 (6 bases). Trimming removed 0 bases from V and 1 base from J, with 16 bases in between. The germline V gene encodes CDR1 SGHNT and CDR2 YYREEE (reference sequence). This CDR3 region has 17 residues. The CDR3 bases are TGTGCCAGCAGCTTGGTAGGGCAGGGGATCAGGAACACTGAAGCTTTCTTT. Amino acid sequence: CASSLVGQGIRNTEAFF.

This clonotype was seen ten or more times. The V and J genes are TRBV18 and TRBJ1-4; 9 bases agree with TRBD1. Losses at the gene ends were 2 bases for V and 8 bases for J; bases not matched to a gene: 3. Germline V gene sequence: CDR1 KGHSH, CDR2 LQKENI. The CDR3 length is 14 residues. CDR3 residues: CASSPGTGREKLFF. CDR3 sequence (DNA): TGTGCCAGCTCACCAGGGACAGGGCGGGAAAAACTGTTTTTT.

V and J are TRBV30 and TRBJ1-5; D unresolved. Deletions cut 1 base from V and 4 bases from J, with 5 bases between. The CDR3 totals 12 residues. Germline lookup yields CDR1 GTSNPN and CDR2 SVGIG (reference sequence). The CDR3 DNA follows: TGTGCCTGGAGTGGAGGTAATCAGCCCCAGCATTTT. Its translation: CAWSGGNQPQHF.

This clonotype was observed a few times. J is TRBJ1-1 and V is TRBV20-1; no clear D. This CDR3 is 13 amino acids long. Trimming removed 7 bases from V and 1 base from J, with 13 bases in between. Germline CDR1 is DFQATT and CDR2 is SNEGSKA (reference sequence). CDR3 DNA sequence: TGCAGTGGTAGCCTTGTTGCGAACACTGAAGCTTTCTTT. Encoded protein: CSGSLVANTEAFF.

This clonotype has ten or more counts. The V and J genes are TRBV6-5 and TRBJ2-1; TRBD2 aligns across 8 bases. Unmatched junction bases numbered 7, after V lost 5 bases and J lost 4 bases. This CDR3 spans 15 amino acids. Germline CDR1 reads MNHEY; CDR2 reads SVGAGI. The CDR3 region has the DNA TGTGCCAGCAGTCGCGGGGGGAAGGGTTACAATGAGCAGTTCTTC. This translates into CASSRGGKGYNEQFF.

This clonotype has at least ten counts. V gene TRBV6-1 combines with J gene TRBJ2-1, with no clear D. Germline CDR1 reads MNHNS; CDR2 reads SASEGT. The ends were cut back, 2 bases at V and 15 bases at J, with 14 bases in the middle. CDR3 size: 12 residues. In DNA, the CDR3 is TGTGCCAGCAGTGAACAAGACCCACGGTCGTTCTTC. As protein: CASSEQDPRSFF.

Many counts were recorded for this clonotype. The chain employs TRBV7-2 and TRBJ2-3; D gene uncertain. The germline V gene has CDR1 SGHTA and CDR2 FQGNSA. The CDR3 has 16 residues. V was clipped by 2 bases and J by 2 bases, with 14 bases between them. The CDR3 here is CASSLTVVQPTDTQYF. The CDR3 nucleotides read TGTGCCAGCAGCTTAACGGTGGTACAGCCCACAGATACGCAGTATTTT.

A few counts support this clonotype. V and J are TRBV6-2 or TRBV6-3 and TRBJ1-1; D is undetermined. The CDR3 loop spans 14 amino acids. Trimming pared 0 bases from V and 6 bases from J, leaving 11 bases between. Germline CDR1 and CDR2: MNHEY and SVGEGT. The DNA of the CDR3 is TGTGCCAGCAGTTACTCGACCGGGAGGGCTGAAGCTTTCTTT. It specifies CASSYSTGRAEAFF.